This TCR beta chain was identified in a study of CD8 T cells in Susac syndrome. Germline CDR1 reads MNHEY; CDR2 reads SMNVEV (reference sequence). This CDR3 has 16 residues. With 5 bases removed from V and 0 bases from J, the gap between germline ends came to 14 bases. Random hexamers were used to reverse transcribe an amount of about 0.45 to 1 ug RNA. From the immunoSEQ multiplex PCR reads, TCRdb called clonotypes with MiXCR, one entry per CDR3 protein. This table has some 170,000 distinct CDR3 sequences, about 95% appearing once. The sequence derives from a human donor in good health. The chain uses TRBV27 and TRBJ2-1; D gene unclear. Source material: CD4+ T cells from PBMCs. CDR3 loop: CASSVWVSSSYNEQFF. Written as DNA, the CDR3 is TGTGCCAGCAGTGTCTGGGTGTCCAGCTCCTACAATGAGCAGTTCTTC.